This TCR beta chain was recovered during a study of blood T cell repertoires in COVID-19. Across the study: The United States, Italy and Spain were the sources of the acute and convalescent COVID-19 samples.

This clone was observed at least ten times. This CDR3 spans 16 amino acids. The junction had 3 bases not matched to a gene; V was cut back by 2 bases and J by 2 bases. Germline-derived CDR1 and CDR2 are KGHSH and LQKENI. Authors' data handling: Using reference gene primer amplification, nucleated cell counts were estimated. Using immunoSEQ multiplex PCR, the repertoire was profiled, and TCRdb retains in-frame clones only, with some absent. For V, J and clone size, that table is used; D and trimming come from the DNA. The sample has about 140,000 clones; 70% to 85% are singletons. This clonotype was sampled from a man in his sixties with active or convalescent COVID-19. Sample: peripheral blood. The chain joins TRBV18 to TRBJ1-5; 10 bases align to TRBD1. The CDR3 region has the DNA TGTGCCAGCTCACCAGGGACAGGGGATGGCAATCAGCCCCAGCATTTT. Translation gives CASSPGTGDGNQPQHF.